This record concerns one TCR beta chain sequence. This entry belongs to a study of blood T cell repertoires in COVID-19. Overall study: T cells, B-cell-depleted T cells, or PBMCs provided the cDNA or gDNA that served as material.

Germline trimming cut 1 base from V and 6 bases from J; bases unmatched to any gene: 7. This CDR3 has 16 amino acids. Germline CDR1 is MNHEY and CDR2 is SMNVEV (reference sequence). In the authors' workflow: How many nucleated cells were present was estimated from reference gene primer amplification. Only in-frame clones appear in the TCRdb table, and some are missing; sequencing was by immunoSEQ multiplex PCR. That table gives V, J and clone size, and the DNA gave D and trimming. The sample includes fewer than 65,000 clones, 79% of them seen just once. The receptor was derived from a man aged 65 to 79 with acute or convalescent COVID-19. The source material was peripheral blood. The chain has TRBV27 and TRBJ2-2; 8 bases are shared with TRBD1. This CDR3 is CASSLLRQGSPGELFF. The CDR3 coding sequence is TGTGCCAGCAGTTTATTGCGACAGGGGTCCCCCGGGGAGCTGTTTTTT.